This T cell receptor (beta chain) was obtained from a study of graft-versus-host responses after intestinal transplantation. This clone has just one count. The antigen is undetermined. Findings of the study overall: Early post-transplant HvG declines were associated with peak circulating GvH clone levels.

TCRdb keeps only in-frame clones here, not all; method: immunoSEQ multiplex PCR. This table holds fewer than 65,000 clones, roughly 90% found once. The sequence derives from a human donor who was the organ donor for an intestinal transplant. The sequenced sample was unstimulated CD4+ T cells sorted from spleen or lymph node cells, obtained before transplant.

The DNA for the CDR3 is TGCGCCAGCAGCCCGACAGGGGACTATGGCTACACCTTC. Amino acid sequence: CASSPTGDYGYTF. The J gene is TRBJ1-2, the V gene TRBV5-1; 8 nucleotides match TRBD1. This CDR3 is built from 13 residues. The J segment lost 3 bases and the V segment lost 4 bases, leaving 2 bases of the junction unmatched. Germline V lookup: CDR1 SGHRS, CDR2 YFSETQ.